Listed below are T cell receptor beta chains from one sample, sequenced in a study of early T cells in non-severe SARS-CoV-2 infection. TCRdb re-derived calls from the 5' RACE reads in MiXCR, one entry per CDR3 protein. In the table there are tens of thousands of distinct CDR3 sequences, around 9% of which are singletons. Sequenced material: whole blood. The origin of the receptors is an adult who was a healthcare worker with PCR-confirmed SARS-CoV-2 infection or an uninfected control (not recorded which). Each CDR3 is given with its conserved first and last residue. The D gene is left open where the match is weak. Size is stated for part of the rows, as once, few or many counts, or as a class when the clone is expanded.

>-|-|TRBJ2-3|TRBV2
TGTGCCAGCAGTGCAGGGACAGATACGCAGTATTTT
CASSAGTDTQYF
>TRBD2|few|TRBJ2-4|TRBV7-2
TGTGCCACGACGGAGCGGGGGGGCCAGAGAAACATTCAGTACTTC
CATTERGGQRNIQYF
>TRBD2|few|TRBJ2-3|TRBV12-5
TGTGCTAGTGGTTTCGGGACTAGCGGACGCACAGATACGCAGTATTTT
CASGFGTSGRTDTQYF
>-|few|TRBJ2-3|TRBV5-4
TGTGCCAGCAGCTTGAGTGTTCAGGGTACAGATACGCAGTATTTT
CASSLSVQGTDTQYF
>TRBD1|many|TRBJ1-5|TRBV10-3
TGTGCCATCTCCGGGACAGGGGGAGAAAATCAGCCCCAGCATTTT
CAISGTGGENQPQHF
>-|few|TRBJ2-3|TRBV12-3/TRBV12-4
TGTGCCAGCAACTATGGGGGGCTAGAGAGCACAGATACGCAGTATTTT
CASNYGGLESTDTQYF
>-|-|TRBJ1-4|TRBV6-1
TGTGCCAGCAGGAGGTGGGGGGCAACTAATGAAAAACTGTTTTTT
CASRRWGATNEKLFF
>-|many|TRBJ2-2|TRBV24-1
TGTGCCACCAGTGATGGGGCCGCCGGGGAGCTGTTTTTT
CATSDGAAGELFF
>-|few|TRBJ1-2|TRBV12-3/TRBV12-4
TGTGCCAGCAGCCAACAGGGCTTTTTCTATGGCTACACCTTC
CASSQQGFFYGYTF
>-|few|TRBJ2-3|TRBV13
TGTGCCAGCAGCAGACGAGCGACAGATACGCAGTATTTT
CASSRRATDTQYF
>TRBD2|few|TRBJ2-7|TRBV3-1
TGTGCCAGCAGCCTCTCGAGCGGGGGGGCCTACGAGCAGTACTTC
CASSLSSGGAYEQYF
>TRBD1|-|TRBJ2-7|TRBV2
TGTGCCAGCAGTGACCGGACAGGGGGCGTCGAGCAGTACTTC
CASSDRTGGVEQYF
>-|many|TRBJ2-3|TRBV10-3
TGTGCCATCCGGGGCGGGGATACGCAGTATTTT
CAIRGGDTQYF
>-|few|TRBJ2-1|TRBV29-1
TGCAGCGTTGGAGGTGTGCAGGGGAATGAGCAGTTCTTC
CSVGGVQGNEQFF
>TRBD1|many|TRBJ1-2|TRBV20-1
TGCAGTGCGCAATGGGACAGGGGGAGCTATGGCTACACCTTC
CSAQWDRGSYGYTF
>-|many|TRBJ1-1|TRBV20-1
TGCAGGTTGAACACTGAAGCTTTCTTT
CRLNTEAFF
>TRBD2|many|TRBJ2-3|TRBV7-9
TGTGCCAGCAGCCGCTCTAGCGGTAGCACAGATACGCAGTATTTT
CASSRSSGSTDTQYF
>-|many|TRBJ1-5|TRBV5-5
TGTGCCAGCAGAGGGGGGACGGGGTTCAATCAGCCCCAGCATTTT
CASRGGTGFNQPQHF
>-|many|TRBJ2-7|TRBV7-2
TGTGCCAGCAGCTTCAGTCAAGACTCCGGTACCTACGAGCAGTACTTC
CASSFSQDSGTYEQYF
>TRBD2|few|TRBJ2-7|TRBV15
TGTGCCACCAGCCCCCTAAAAGGGCTAGCGGGGGGAAACTCCTACGAGCAGTACTTC
CATSPLKGLAGGNSYEQYF